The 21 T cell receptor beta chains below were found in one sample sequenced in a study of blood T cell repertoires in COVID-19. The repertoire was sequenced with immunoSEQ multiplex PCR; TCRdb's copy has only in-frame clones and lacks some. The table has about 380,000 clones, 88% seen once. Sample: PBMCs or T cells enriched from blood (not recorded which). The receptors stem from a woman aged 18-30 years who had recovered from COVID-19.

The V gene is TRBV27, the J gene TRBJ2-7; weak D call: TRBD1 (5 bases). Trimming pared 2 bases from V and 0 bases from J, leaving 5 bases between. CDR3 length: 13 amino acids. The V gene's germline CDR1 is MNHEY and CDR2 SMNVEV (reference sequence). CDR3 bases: TGTGCCAGCAGTTTAGGGGCCTCCTACGAGCAGTACTTC. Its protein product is CASSLGASYEQYF.

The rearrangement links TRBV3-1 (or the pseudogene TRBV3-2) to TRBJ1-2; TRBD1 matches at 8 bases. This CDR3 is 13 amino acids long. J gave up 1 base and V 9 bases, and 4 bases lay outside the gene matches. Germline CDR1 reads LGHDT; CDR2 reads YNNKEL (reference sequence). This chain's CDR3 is CASTGTGNYGYTF. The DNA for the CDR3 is TGTGCCAGTACCGGGACAGGTAACTATGGCTACACCTTC.

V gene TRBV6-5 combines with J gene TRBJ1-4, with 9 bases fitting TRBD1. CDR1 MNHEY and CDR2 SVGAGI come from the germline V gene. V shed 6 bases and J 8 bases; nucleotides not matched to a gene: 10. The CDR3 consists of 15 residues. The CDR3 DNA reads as TGTGCCAGCAGCACGGGACAGGGACAATGGGAAAAACTGTTTTTT. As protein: CASSTGQGQWEKLFF.

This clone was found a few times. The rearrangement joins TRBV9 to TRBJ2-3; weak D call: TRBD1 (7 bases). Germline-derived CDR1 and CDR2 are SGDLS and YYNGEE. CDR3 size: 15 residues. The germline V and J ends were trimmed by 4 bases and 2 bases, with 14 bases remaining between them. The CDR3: CASSLSGGNTDTQYF. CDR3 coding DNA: TGTGCCAGCAGCCTATCAGGGGGGAACACAGATACGCAGTATTTT.

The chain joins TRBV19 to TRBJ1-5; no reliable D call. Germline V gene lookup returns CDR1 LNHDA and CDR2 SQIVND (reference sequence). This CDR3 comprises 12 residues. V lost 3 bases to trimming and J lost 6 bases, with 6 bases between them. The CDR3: CASSIKSQPQHF. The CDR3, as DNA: TGTGCCAGTAGTATCAAGAGTCAGCCCCAGCATTTT.

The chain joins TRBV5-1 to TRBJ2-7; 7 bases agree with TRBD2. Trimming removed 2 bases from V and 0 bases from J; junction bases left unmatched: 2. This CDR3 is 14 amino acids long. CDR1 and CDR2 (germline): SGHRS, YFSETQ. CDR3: CASSFGGSSYEQYF. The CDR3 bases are TGCGCCAGCAGCTTCGGGGGGAGCTCCTACGAGCAGTACTTC.

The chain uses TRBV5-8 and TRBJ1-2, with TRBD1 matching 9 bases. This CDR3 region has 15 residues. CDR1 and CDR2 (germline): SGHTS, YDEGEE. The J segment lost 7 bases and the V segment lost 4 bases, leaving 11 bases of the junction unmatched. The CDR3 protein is CASSLGGTGNRGYTF. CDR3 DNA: TGTGCCAGCAGCCTGGGGGGGACAGGGAACCGTGGCTACACCTTC.

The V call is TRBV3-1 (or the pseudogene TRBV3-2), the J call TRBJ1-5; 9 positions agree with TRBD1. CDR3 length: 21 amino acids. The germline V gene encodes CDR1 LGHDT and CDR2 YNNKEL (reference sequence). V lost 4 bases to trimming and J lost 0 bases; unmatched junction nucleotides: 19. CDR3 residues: CASSLSVGTGKFSGSNQPQHF. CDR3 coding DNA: TGTGCCAGCAGCCTTTCGGTCGGGACAGGGAAATTTAGCGGTAGCAATCAGCCCCAGCATTTT.

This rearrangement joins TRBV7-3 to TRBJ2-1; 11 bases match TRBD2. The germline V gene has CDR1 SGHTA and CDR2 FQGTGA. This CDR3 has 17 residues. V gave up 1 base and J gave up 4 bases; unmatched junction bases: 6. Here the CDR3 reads CASSLISGLAEYNEQFF. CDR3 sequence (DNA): TGTGCCAGCAGCTTAATTTCGGGACTAGCGGAGTACAATGAGCAGTTCTTC.

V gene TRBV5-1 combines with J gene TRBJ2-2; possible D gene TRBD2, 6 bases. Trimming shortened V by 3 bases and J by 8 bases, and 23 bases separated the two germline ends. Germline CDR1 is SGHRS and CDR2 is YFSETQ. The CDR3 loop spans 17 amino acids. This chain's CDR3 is CASSSLAGIIVAGELFF. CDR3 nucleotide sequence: TGCGCCAGCAGCTCTCTGGCGGGGATTATAGTGGCTGGGGAGCTGTTTTTT.

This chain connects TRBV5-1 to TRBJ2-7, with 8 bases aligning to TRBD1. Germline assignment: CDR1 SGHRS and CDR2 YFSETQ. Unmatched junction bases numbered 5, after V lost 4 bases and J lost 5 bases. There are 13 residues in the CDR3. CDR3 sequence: CASSRTGLNEQYF. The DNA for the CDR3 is TGCGCCAGCAGCCGGACAGGGCTAAACGAGCAGTACTTC.

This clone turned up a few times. The CDR3 protein is CASSAPRSMRGYYGYTF. Written as DNA, the CDR3 is TGTGCCAGCAGTGCCCCTCGTTCAATGCGGGGCTACTATGGCTACACCTTC. This chain connects TRBV2 to TRBJ1-2, with D possibly being TRBD1 (5 bases). V dropped 4 bases and J dropped 3 bases, with 21 bases sitting between them. CDR1 is SNHLY and CDR2 is FYNNEI in the germline V gene. The CDR3 covers 17 residues.

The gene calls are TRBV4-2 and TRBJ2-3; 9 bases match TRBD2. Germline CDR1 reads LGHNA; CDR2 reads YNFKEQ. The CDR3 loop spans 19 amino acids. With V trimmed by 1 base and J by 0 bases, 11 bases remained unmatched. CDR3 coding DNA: TGTGCCAGCAGCCAAGTACATCCAGGACTAGCGCCAAGCACAGATACGCAGTATTTT. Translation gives CASSQVHPGLAPSTDTQYF.

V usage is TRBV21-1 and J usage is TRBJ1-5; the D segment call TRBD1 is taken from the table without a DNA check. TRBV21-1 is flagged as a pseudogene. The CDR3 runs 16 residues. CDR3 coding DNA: TGTGCCAGCAGTACTACAGGGGGCTTGTACAATCAGCCCCAGCATTTT. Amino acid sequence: CASSTTGGLYNQPQHF.

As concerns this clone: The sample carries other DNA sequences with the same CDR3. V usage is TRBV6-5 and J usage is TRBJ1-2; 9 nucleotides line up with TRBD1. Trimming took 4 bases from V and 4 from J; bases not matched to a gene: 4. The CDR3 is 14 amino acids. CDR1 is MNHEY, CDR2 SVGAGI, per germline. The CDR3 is CASSSGTGPYGYTF. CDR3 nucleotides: TGTGCCAGCAGTTCCGGGACAGGGCCCTATGGCTACACCTTC.

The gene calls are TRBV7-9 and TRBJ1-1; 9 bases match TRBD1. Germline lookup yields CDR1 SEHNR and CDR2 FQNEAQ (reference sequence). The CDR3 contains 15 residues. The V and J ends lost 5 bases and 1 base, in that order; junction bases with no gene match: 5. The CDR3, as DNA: TGTGCCAGCAGCCTTACAGGGGGCAGGAACACTGAAGCTTTCTTT. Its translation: CASSLTGGRNTEAFF. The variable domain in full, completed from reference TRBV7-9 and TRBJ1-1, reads DTGVSQNPRHKITKRGQNVTFRCDPISEHNRLYWYRQTLGQGPEFLTYFQNEAQLEKSRLLSDRFSAERPKGSFSTLEIQRTEQGDSAMYLCASSLTGGRNTEAFFGQGTRLTVV.

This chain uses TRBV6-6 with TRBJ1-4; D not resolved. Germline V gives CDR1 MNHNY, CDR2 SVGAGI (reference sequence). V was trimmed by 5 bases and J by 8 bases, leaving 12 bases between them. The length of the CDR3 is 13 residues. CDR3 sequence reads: CASSPTKPEKLFF. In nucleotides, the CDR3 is TGTGCCAGCAGTCCGACAAAACCAGAAAAACTGTTTTTT.

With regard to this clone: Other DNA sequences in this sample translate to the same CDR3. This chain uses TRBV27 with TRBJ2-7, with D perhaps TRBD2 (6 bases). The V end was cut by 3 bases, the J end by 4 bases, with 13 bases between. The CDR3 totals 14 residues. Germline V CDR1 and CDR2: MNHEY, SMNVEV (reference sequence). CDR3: CASSFGTGGYEQYF. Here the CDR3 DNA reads TGTGCCAGCAGTTTCGGGACCGGAGGGTACGAGCAGTACTTC.

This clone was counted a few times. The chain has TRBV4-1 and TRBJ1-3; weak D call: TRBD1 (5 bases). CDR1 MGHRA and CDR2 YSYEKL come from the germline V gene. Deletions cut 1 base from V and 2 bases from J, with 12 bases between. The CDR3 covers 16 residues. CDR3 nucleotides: TGCGCCAGCAGCCAAGGAGGCGGGACTGCTGGAAACACCATATATTTT. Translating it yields CASSQGGGTAGNTIYF.

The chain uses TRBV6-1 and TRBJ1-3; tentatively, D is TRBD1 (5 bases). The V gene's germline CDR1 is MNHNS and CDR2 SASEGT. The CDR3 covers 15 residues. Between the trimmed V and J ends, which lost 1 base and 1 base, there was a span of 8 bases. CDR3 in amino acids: CASSEVRGSGNTIYF. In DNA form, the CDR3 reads TGTGCCAGCAGTGAAGTAAGGGGTTCTGGAAACACCATATATTTT.

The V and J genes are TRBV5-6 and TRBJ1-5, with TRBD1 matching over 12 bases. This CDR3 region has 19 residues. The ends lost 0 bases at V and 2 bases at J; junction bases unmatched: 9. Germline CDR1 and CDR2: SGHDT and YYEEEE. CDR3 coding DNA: TGTGCCAGCAGCTTGGTTGGGACAGGGGGCGTATGGGGCAATCAGCCCCAGCATTTT. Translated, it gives CASSLVGTGGVWGNQPQHF.